What follows are 23 T cell receptor beta chains derived from one specimen sequenced in a study of T cell repertoires in cytomegalovirus infection. Each CDR3 protein is one row after TCRdb ran MiXCR on the reads. The sample lists about 460,000 distinct CDR3 sequences; approximately 10% were seen once. The sequenced sample was PBMCs. The receptors were sampled from a human donor in good health (CMV status not recorded). Some clones in this sample may be carry-over from other donors' samples.

This clonotype came up many times. V gene TRBV20-1 combines with J gene TRBJ1-2, with D possibly being TRBD1 (5 bases). Trimming took off 6 bases at V and 6 bases at J, with 17 bases between the two ends. CDR3 size: 13 residues. Germline V gene lookup returns CDR1 DFQATT and CDR2 SNEGSKA (reference sequence). The CDR3 coding sequence is TGCAGTGCGCAAGATCAGGGTCATCATGGCTACACCTTC. Amino acid sequence: CSAQDQGHHGYTF.

This sequence joins TRBV2 and TRBJ1-3; maybe TRBD1 (5 bases). Germline V gene data show CDR1 as SNHLY and CDR2 as FYNNEI. The length of the CDR3 is 18 residues. V lost 6 bases, J lost 0 bases, and 21 bases lay in between. The CDR3 DNA is TGTGCCAGCAGAGACCGATATAAGACAGTGAGCTCTGGAAACACCATATATTTT. It yields the protein CASRDRYKTVSSGNTIYF. Combining the CDR3 with reference TRBV2 and TRBJ1-3 gives the whole variable domain EPEVTQTPSHQVTQMGQEVILRCVPISNHLYFYWYRQILGQKVEFLVSFYNNEISEKSEIFDDQFSVERPDGSNFTLKIRSTKLEDSAMYFCASRDRYKTVSSGNTIYFGEGSWLTVV.

This clonotype has a count of ten or more. The rearrangement uses TRBV5-1 and TRBJ2-2; D gene unclear. The CDR3 runs to 16 residues. The germline gives CDR1 SGHRS, CDR2 YFSETQ. Trimming left V 2 bases short and J 0 bases short, with 11 bases between. CDR3 region: CASSFYGTSNTGELFF. CDR3 coding DNA: TGCGCCAGCAGCTTTTACGGCACTTCGAACACCGGGGAGCTGTTTTTT.

This clonotype was found many times. V is TRBV20-1 and J is TRBJ2-5; D perhaps matches TRBD1 (6 bases). V was clipped by 0 bases and J by 0 bases, with 8 bases between them. The CDR3 loop spans 14 amino acids. Per germline, CDR1 DFQATT and CDR2 SNEGSKA (reference sequence). CDR3 sequence reads: CSARDTGNQETQYF. CDR3 DNA sequence: TGCAGTGCTAGAGATACAGGGAACCAAGAGACCCAGTACTTC.

This clonotype was observed at least ten times. The V and J genes are TRBV27 and TRBJ1-5; a weak D match, TRBD1 (5 bases). Germline CDR1 reads MNHEY; CDR2 reads SMNVEV (reference sequence). V was shortened by 5 bases and J by 10 bases, with 18 bases between the two germline ends. This CDR3 is 14 amino acids long. CDR3 bases: TGTGCCAGCAGTCTAGGGGCGACAACTCAACCCCAGCATTTT. Its translation is CASSLGATTQPQHF.

This clonotype has at least ten counts. The V and J genes are TRBV5-6 and TRBJ2-5; 10 nucleotides line up with TRBD1. V gave up 3 bases and J gave up 5 bases; unmatched junction bases: 10. The CDR3 totals 16 residues. CDR1 SGHDT and CDR2 YYEEEE come from the germline V gene. This chain's CDR3 is CASSSIPGTGEETQYF. The CDR3 nucleotides read TGTGCCAGCAGCTCCATCCCCGGGACAGGGGAGGAGACCCAGTACTTC.

The V and J genes are TRBV5-1 and TRBJ1-1; 7 bases line up with TRBD1. The CDR3 has 14 amino acids. V shed 0 bases, J shed 5 bases, and the junction held 4 bases outside the gene matches. CDR1 is SGHRS and CDR2 is YFSETQ in the germline V gene. The CDR3 here is CASSLEQGRTEAFF. CDR3 in DNA: TGCGCCAGCAGCTTGGAACAGGGGAGGACTGAAGCTTTCTTT.

The chain has TRBV5-1 and TRBJ2-2; D gene unclear. Trimming took 2 bases from V and 1 from J, leaving 6 bases between them. The germline V gene has CDR1 SGHRS and CDR2 YFSETQ. The CDR3 runs 14 residues. The CDR3 sequence is CASSFDGNTGELFF. The CDR3 DNA sequence: TGCGCCAGCAGCTTCGACGGGAACACCGGGGAGCTGTTTTTT.

In its sample, this clonotype was seen many times. The chain couples TRBV12-3 or TRBV12-4 to TRBJ1-4; D remains ambiguous. The V end lost 5 bases, the J end lost 6 bases, and 7 bases lay between the germline ends. This CDR3 contains 12 residues. DNA for the CDR3: TGTGCCAGCAGTGACCCCCATGAAAAACTGTTTTTT. Translated: CASSDPHEKLFF.

This clonotype was detected many times. The CDR3 DNA follows: TGTGCCAGCAGTACCTCCCTCCGGGACAGAGACTACGAGCAGTACTTC. This encodes CASSTSLRDRDYEQYF. The chain recombines TRBV12-3 or TRBV12-4 with TRBJ2-7, with 7 nucleotides matching TRBD1. The CDR3 spans 16 residues. Unmatched junction bases numbered 13, after V lost 5 bases and J lost 3 bases.

This clonotype was detected ten times or more. The chain carries TRBV20-1 and TRBJ2-3; 7 positions agree with TRBD1. The CDR3 runs to 16 residues. The V gene's germline CDR1 is DFQATT and CDR2 SNEGSKA (reference sequence). V trimming: 3 bases; J trimming: 1 base; junction bases outside the gene matches: 10. The CDR3 here is CSASPQQGTGTDTQYF. In DNA, the CDR3 is TGCAGTGCTAGCCCTCAACAGGGGACGGGCACAGATACGCAGTATTTT.

The sample holds many counts of this clonotype. V usage is TRBV7-6 and J usage is TRBJ2-7; the D call may be TRBD1 or TRBD2 (5 bases each). CDR1 SGHVS and CDR2 FNYEAQ come from the germline V gene. Trimming cost V 6 bases and J 2 bases, with 14 bases left between them. The CDR3 is made up of 14 amino acids. The CDR3 DNA sequence: TGTGCCAGCAGTTTGGGGGATGGACCCTACGAGCAGTACTTC. It yields the protein CASSLGDGPYEQYF.

This clonotype has a count of ten or more. The V call is TRBV23-1, the J call TRBJ1-5, with TRBD1 as a possible D gene (6 bases). TRBV23-1 is an ORF, and what it does is uncertain. This CDR3 has 17 residues. V lost 3 bases to trimming and J lost 2 bases, with 17 bases between them. CDR3 amino acids: CASSQGIWGLGNQPQHF. In DNA form, the CDR3 reads TGCGCCAGCAGTCAGGGAATCTGGGGGCTCGGCAATCAGCCCCAGCATTTT.

This clonotype was counted ten times or more. The rearrangement uses TRBV7-6 and TRBJ2-7; D call uncertain. CDR1 is SGHVS, CDR2 FNYEAQ, per germline. This CDR3 is 14 amino acids long. V shed 1 base and J shed 2 bases, with 9 bases lying between them. The CDR3 coding sequence is TGTGCCAGCAGCTTAGGAGAAGGGCCCTACGAGCAGTACTTC. This codes for CASSLGEGPYEQYF.

This clonotype was seen repeatedly, ten times or more. The chain carries TRBV6-1 and TRBJ1-2, with D hard to call. The CDR3 loop spans 14 amino acids. V was clipped by 7 bases and J by 4 bases, with 16 bases between them. Germline CDR1 and CDR2: MNHNS and SASEGT. CDR3 region: CASILRGQIYGYTF. CDR3 DNA sequence: TGTGCCAGCATTCTAAGAGGGCAGATCTATGGCTACACCTTC.

This clonotype was seen ten or more times. The CDR3 region is CSVRSGSRDTDTQYF. DNA of the CDR3: TGCAGCGTCCGATCGGGCTCTCGGGACACAGATACGCAGTATTTT. The V and J genes are TRBV29-1 and TRBJ2-3, with a possible D match to TRBD2 (5 bases). Germline CDR1 and CDR2: SQVTM and ANQGSEA. The length of the CDR3 is 15 residues. V gave up 6 bases and J gave up 2 bases, with 18 bases separating them.

This clonotype occurred many times. This sequence joins TRBV6-6 and TRBJ2-3; D gene unclear. V was cut by 4 bases and J by 8 bases, with 10 bases left in between. Germline values: CDR1 MNHNY, CDR2 SVGAGI (reference sequence). This CDR3 comprises 12 residues. The CDR3 DNA is TGTGCCAGCAGTTCAACCATGGGTACGCAGTATTTT. This codes for CASSSTMGTQYF.

This clonotype was detected ten times or more. V and J are TRBV12-3 or TRBV12-4 and TRBJ2-5; D is unresolved. Deletions cut 7 bases from V and 3 bases from J, with 15 bases between. This CDR3 comprises 14 residues. CDR3 nucleotides: TGTGCCAGCAACCCACCCACGGGTGAAGAGACCCAGTACTTC. Translation: CASNPPTGEETQYF.

Ten or more counts support this clonotype. For the CDR3, the DNA is TGCAGTGCTAGAGATCCCAGGGGGCTTATGTACGAGCAGTACTTC. Its translation is CSARDPRGLMYEQYF. The gene calls are TRBV20-1 and TRBJ2-7; 8 nucleotides agree with TRBD1. The germline V gene has CDR1 DFQATT and CDR2 SNEGSKA (reference sequence). The CDR3 totals 15 residues. The V and J ends lost 0 bases and 4 bases, in that order; junction bases with no gene match: 8.

At least ten counts were recorded for this clonotype. The rearrangement links TRBV12-3 or TRBV12-4 to TRBJ2-7, with D maybe TRBD1 (8 bases). The CDR3 spans 16 residues. The V and J ends lost 5 bases and 7 bases respectively, with 24 bases between them. CDR3 loop: CASSITPGQVGGEQYF. The DNA for the CDR3 is TGTGCCAGCAGTATAACCCCGGGACAGGTCGGGGGGGAGCAGTACTTC.

This clonotype was detected many times. The chain is built from TRBV4-1 and TRBJ1-3; D gene unclear. Trimming took 4 bases from V and 0 from J, leaving 10 bases between them. Germline CDR1 reads MGHRA; CDR2 reads YSYEKL. This CDR3 contains 15 residues. The CDR3 here is CASSPDTRSGNTIYF. The CDR3 DNA follows: TGCGCCAGCAGCCCCGACACCCGCTCTGGAAACACCATATATTTT.

At least ten counts were recorded for this clonotype. The chain joins TRBV7-2 to TRBJ1-5; TRBD1 aligns across 7 bases. Germline trimming cut 5 bases from V and 5 bases from J; bases unmatched to any gene: 3. The CDR3 contains 13 residues. The germline CDR1 and CDR2 sequences are SGHTA and FQGNSA. The CDR3, as DNA: TGTGCCAGCAGCCGCAGGGGGGATCAGCCCCAGCATTTT. Translated: CASSRRGDQPQHF.

This clonotype was counted only a few times. The genes are TRBV28 and TRBJ1-5; TRBD1 is a possible D gene (5 bases). Germline V gives CDR1 MDHEN, CDR2 SYDVKM. V was cut by 5 bases and J by 5 bases, with 13 bases left in between. The CDR3 sequence is 14 residues long. This CDR3 is CASSGVEGHQPQHF. The CDR3 nucleotides are TGTGCCAGCAGTGGAGTGGAGGGGCATCAGCCCCAGCATTTT.